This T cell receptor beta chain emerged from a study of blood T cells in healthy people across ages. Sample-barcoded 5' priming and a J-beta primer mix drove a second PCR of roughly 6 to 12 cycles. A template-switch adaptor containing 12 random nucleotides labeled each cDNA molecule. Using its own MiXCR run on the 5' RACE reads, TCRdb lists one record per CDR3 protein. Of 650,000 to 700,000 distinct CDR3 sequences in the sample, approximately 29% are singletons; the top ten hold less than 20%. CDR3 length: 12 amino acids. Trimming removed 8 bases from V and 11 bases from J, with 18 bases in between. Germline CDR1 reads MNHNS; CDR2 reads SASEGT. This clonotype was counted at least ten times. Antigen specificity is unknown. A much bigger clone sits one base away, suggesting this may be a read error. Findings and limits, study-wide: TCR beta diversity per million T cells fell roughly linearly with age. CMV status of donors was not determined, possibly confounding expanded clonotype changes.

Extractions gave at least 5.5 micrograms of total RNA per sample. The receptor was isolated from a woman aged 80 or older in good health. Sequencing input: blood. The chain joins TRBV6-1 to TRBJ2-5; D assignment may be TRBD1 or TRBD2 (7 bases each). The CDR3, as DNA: TGTGCCAGCTCCAGGGGGGGCAATGAGCAGTACTTC. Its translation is CASSRGGNEQYF.